Included here is one TCR beta chain sequence, with context. The data were obtained in a study of blood T cell repertoires in COVID-19. Study information: The cDNA or gDNA used as material had been derived from T cells, B-cell-depleted T cells, or PBMCs.

V was shortened by 4 bases and J by 3 bases, with 16 bases between the two germline ends. The CDR3 covers 16 residues. Germline-derived CDR1 and CDR2 are MNHNS and SASEGT. Clones were sequenced by immunoSEQ multiplex PCR, and TCRdb holds only the in-frame ones, with some missing. Among around 200,000 clones listed, around 85% were seen once. This clonotype originated in a woman of 80 years or more with acute or convalescent COVID-19. This sequence joins TRBV6-1 and TRBJ1-3; D is undetermined. Sequencing was performed on peripheral blood. For the CDR3, the DNA is TGTGCCAGCAGTGCTGAGGGTGCTGCAGTTGGAAACACCATATATTTT. Translated: CASSAEGAAVGNTIYF.